This TCR beta chain was captured in a study of control samples from healthy donors and cancer patients. Profiling relied on immunoSEQ multiplex PCR, and the TCRdb table lists in-frame clones only, not all of them. The repertoire includes roughly 120,000 clones, 85% to 95% of them detected once, and around 2.5% sits in the top ten. Germline trimming cut 0 bases from V and 8 bases from J; bases unmatched to any gene: 20. The length of the CDR3 is 20 residues. In germline, CDR1 is SGDLS, CDR2 YYNGEE. This TCR was sampled from a man aged 25 to 40 in good health. Sequences were obtained from blood. The chain links TRBV9 to TRBJ1-6; 7 nucleotides agree with TRBD1. The CDR3 DNA sequence: TGTGCCAGCAGCGTAGAATCCGGGAGGGGACAGCCTGATACGGATTCACCCCTCCACTTT. Its protein is CASSVESGRGQPDTDSPLHF.